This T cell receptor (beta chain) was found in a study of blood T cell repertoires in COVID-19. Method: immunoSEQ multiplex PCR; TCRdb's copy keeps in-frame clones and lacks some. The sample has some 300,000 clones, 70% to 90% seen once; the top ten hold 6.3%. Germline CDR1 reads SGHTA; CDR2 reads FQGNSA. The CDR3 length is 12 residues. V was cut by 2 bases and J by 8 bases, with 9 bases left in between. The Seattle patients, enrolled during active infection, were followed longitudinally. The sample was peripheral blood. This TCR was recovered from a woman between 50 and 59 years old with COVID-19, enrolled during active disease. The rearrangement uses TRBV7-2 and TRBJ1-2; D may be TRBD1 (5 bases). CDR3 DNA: TGTGCCAGCAGCTTACAGGGCCAAGGCTACACCTTC. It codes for CASSLQGQGYTF.